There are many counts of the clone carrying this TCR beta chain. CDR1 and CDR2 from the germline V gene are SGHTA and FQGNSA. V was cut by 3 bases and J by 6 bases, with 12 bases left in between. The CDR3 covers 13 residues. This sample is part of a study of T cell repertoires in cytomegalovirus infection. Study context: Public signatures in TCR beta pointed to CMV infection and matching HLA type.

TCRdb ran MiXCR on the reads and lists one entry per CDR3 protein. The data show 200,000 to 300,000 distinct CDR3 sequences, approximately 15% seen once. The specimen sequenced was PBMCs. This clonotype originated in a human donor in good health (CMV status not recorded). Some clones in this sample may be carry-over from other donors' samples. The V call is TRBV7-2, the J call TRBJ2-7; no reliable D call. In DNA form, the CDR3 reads TGTGCCAGCAGCTTGGCCCTCTACAGCGAGCAGTACTTC. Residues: CASSLALYSEQYF.